Below, 5 T cell receptor beta chains from the same sample are listed, as sequenced in a study of tumor and adjacent non-tumor tissue in lung cancer. A modified ARM-PCR protocol with three rounds of nested PCR amplified TCRbeta. TCRdb itself ran the multiplex PCR reads through MiXCR, one entry per CDR3 protein. Among over 85,000 distinct CDR3 sequences, nearly 85% were seen once, and the ten largest hold about 22%. RNA was extracted from bulk tissue without any cell sorting. The specimen sequenced was lung tumor tissue. Source of these receptors: a man in his sixties or seventies with non-small cell lung cancer.

Notes on this clonotype: One end of the junction does not line up with germline, which may come from a read error. The V gene is TRBV11-2, the J gene TRBJ2-1; D is possibly TRBD2 (6 bases). This CDR3 region has 18 residues. Germline CDR1 is SGHAT and CDR2 is FQNNGV. CDR3 DNA sequence: TGTGCTAGCAGCTTACATGTTGGGGACTGGGCCTCCTACAATGAACAGTTCTTC. Its protein is CASSLHVGDWASYNEQFF.

This clonotype appeared a single time. At one end the junction does not follow the germline gene, possibly because of a read error. This chain connects TRBV2 to TRBJ1-1; 10 bases line up with TRBD1. The CDR3 runs to 12 residues. Germline CDR1 is SNHLY and CDR2 is FYNNEI. The CDR3 bases are TGTGACAGCTGGGACAGGGGCCATGAAGCTTTCTTT. Encoded protein: CDSWDRGHEAFF.

On this clonotype: The junction departs from germline at one end; a sequencing error may be responsible. The chain links TRBV25-1 to TRBJ2-5; TRBD2 matches 7 bases. CDR1 MGHDK and CDR2 SYGVNS come from the germline V gene. The CDR3 loop spans 14 amino acids. The CDR3 DNA follows: TGTGTCAGCAGCCCGGCTAGCGGAAAGGAGACCCAGTACTTC. Protein sequence: CVSSPASGKETQYF.

The table lists this clonotype with a few counts. A single base separates this from a much larger clone, so it may be a read error. J is TRBJ1-1 and V is TRBV4-1; D is ambiguous. Per the germline V gene, CDR1 is MGHRA and CDR2 is YSYEKL. The CDR3 covers 15 residues. V lost 0 bases and J lost 3, with 11 bases in between. CDR3 protein: CASSQDSRQDTEAFF. CDR3 nucleotides: TGCGCCAGCAGCCAAGATAGCCGCCAAGACACTGAAGCTTTCTTT.

A remark on this clonotype: Relative to the germline gene, one junction end is altered; a read error may explain this. The gene calls are TRBV10-3 and TRBJ1-2, with 7 bases identical to TRBD1. Per the germline V gene, CDR1 is ENHRY and CDR2 is SYGVKD. The CDR3 contains 15 residues. The CDR3 DNA reads as TGTGTCATCAGTGGCCGTGACAGGGCCGACTATGACTACACCTTC. Protein product: CVISGRDRADYDYTF.